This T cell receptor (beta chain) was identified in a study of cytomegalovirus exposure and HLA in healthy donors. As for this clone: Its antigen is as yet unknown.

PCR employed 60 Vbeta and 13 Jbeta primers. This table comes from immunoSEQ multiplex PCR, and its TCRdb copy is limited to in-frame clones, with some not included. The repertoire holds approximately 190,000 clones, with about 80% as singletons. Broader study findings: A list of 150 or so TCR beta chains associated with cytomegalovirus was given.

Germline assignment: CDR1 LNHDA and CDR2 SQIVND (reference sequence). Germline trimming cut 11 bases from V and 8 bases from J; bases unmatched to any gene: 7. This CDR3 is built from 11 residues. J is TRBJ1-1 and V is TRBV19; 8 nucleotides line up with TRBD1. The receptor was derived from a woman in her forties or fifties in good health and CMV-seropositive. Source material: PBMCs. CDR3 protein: CAASRDREAFF. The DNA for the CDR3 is TGTGCCGCCTCCCGGGACAGGGAAGCTTTCTTT.